The rows below give T cell receptor beta chains drawn from one sample of a study of OX40 agonist ivuxolimab in advanced cancers. The protocol was immunoSEQ multiplex PCR, while the TCRdb copy is restricted to in-frame clones and leaves out a portion. The sample consists of 35,000 or so clones, about 80% of them appearing once. The sequencing here drew on CD4+ or CD8+ T cells sorted from blood, taken in a trial of the OX40 agonist ivuxolimab. The receptors derive from an adult with an advanced solid tumor such as melanoma, head and neck, liver or kidney cancer. CDR3s include the opening cysteine and the closing phenylalanine or tryptophan. The D gene is left open where the match is weak. Where a row states a size, it is once, few, many or the class of an expanded clone; other rows omit it.

V gene	D gene	J gene	clone size	CDR3 protein	CDR3 DNA
TRBV4-2	TRBD2	TRBJ2-1	few	CASSRTSGDLNEQFF	TGTGCCAGCAGTCGGACTAGCGGGGACCTTAATGAGCAGTTCTTC
TRBV19	TRBD2	TRBJ2-1	NA	CASSSRAGEEYNEQFF	TGTGCCAGTAGTAGTCGAGCGGGAGAGGAATACAATGAGCAGTTCTTC
TRBV11-2	NA	TRBJ2-7	once	CASSLAPAVGYEQYF	TGTGCCAGCAGCTTAGCCCCAGCGGTAGGGTACGAGCAGTACTTC
TRBV7-6	TRBD2	TRBJ2-2	NA	CASSLTSGGTGELFF	TGTGCCAGCAGCTTAACTAGCGGGGGAACCGGGGAGCTGTTTTTT
TRBV30	TRBD1	TRBJ2-5	NA	CAGRTGPETQYF	TGTGCCGGCCGGACAGGGCCGGAGACCCAGTACTTC
TRBV11-2	TRBD2	TRBJ2-1	NA	CASSSWTSGRGSYNEQFF	TGTGCCAGCAGCTCCTGGACTAGCGGGAGGGGATCCTACAATGAGCAGTTCTTC
TRBV11-2	TRBD2	TRBJ2-3	NA	CASSDSWGGLAGMTDTQYF	TGTGCCAGCAGCGACTCCTGGGGGGGACTAGCGGGGATGACAGATACGCAGTATTTT
TRBV11-3	TRBD1	TRBJ2-2	NA	CASSSRGLRGTGELFF	TGTGCCAGCAGCTCCAGGGGGCTTCGGGGAACCGGGGAGCTGTTTTTT
TRBV23-1	NA	TRBJ2-5	once	CASSQLGTEKETQYF	TGCGCCAGCAGTCAACTGGGGACGGAGAAAGAGACCCAGTACTTC
TRBV4-1	NA	TRBJ1-6	once	CASSQAENSPLHF	TGCGCCAGCAGCCAGGCAGAGAATTCACCCCTCCACTTT
TRBV11-2	NA	TRBJ2-1	NA	CASSLARTRGNEQFF	TGTGCCAGCAGCCTGGCCCGTACTCGGGGAAATGAGCAGTTCTTC
TRBV19	NA	TRBJ2-7	NA	CASTATGSSYEQYF	TGTGCCAGTACCGCCACGGGCAGCTCCTACGAGCAGTACTTC
TRBV5-1	NA	TRBJ1-2	NA	CASSSTNRDALGYTF	TGCGCCAGCAGCTCCACTAACCGGGACGCCCTCGGCTACACCTTC
TRBV7-9	NA	TRBJ1-2	NA	CASSSPGDAYGYTF	TGTGCCAGCAGCTCACCAGGGGATGCCTATGGCTACACCTTC
TRBV4-1	TRBD2	TRBJ2-7	NA	CASSRQLLAGVYEQYF	TGCGCCAGCAGCCGACAGTTACTAGCGGGAGTTTACGAGCAGTACTTC
TRBV28	TRBD2	TRBJ2-2	NA	CASSLSWLAGTGELFF	TGTGCCAGCAGTTTATCGTGGCTAGCGGGAACCGGGGAGCTGTTTTTT
TRBV19	NA	TRBJ2-1	NA	CASSPIGTSSYNEQFF	TGTGCCAGTAGCCCTATTGGGACAAGCTCCTACAATGAGCAGTTCTTC
TRBV27	TRBD2	TRBJ2-3	NA	CASSSFGGFNTDTQYF	TGTGCCAGCAGTTCGTTCGGGGGGTTTAACACAGATACGCAGTATTTT
TRBV2	NA	TRBJ2-7	NA	CASSGAGAYEQYF	TGTGCCAGCAGTGGGGCAGGGGCCTACGAGCAGTACTTC
TRBV29-1	NA	TRBJ2-2	NA	CSAQGGGELFF	TGCAGCGCCCAGGGGGGCGGGGAGCTGTTTTTT
TRBV9	TRBD2	TRBJ2-3	NA	CASSASGGGTDTQYF	TGTGCCAGCAGCGCCTCTGGCGGGGGAACAGATACGCAGTATTTT
TRBV28	NA	TRBJ2-7	NA	CASSPNLYEQYF	TGTGCCAGCAGTCCCAACCTCTACGAGCAGTACTTC
TRBV5-6	NA	TRBJ2-6	NA	CASSLGVTGANVLTF	TGTGCCAGCAGCTTGGGCGTGACTGGGGCCAACGTCCTGACTTTC
TRBV28	TRBD1	TRBJ1-2	NA	CASSPLDRGETFGYTF	TGTGCCAGCAGCCCCTTGGACAGGGGGGAAACTTTCGGCTACACCTTC
TRBV7-9	NA	TRBJ2-7	NA	CASSHGYEQYF	TGTGCCAGCAGCCACGGGTACGAGCAGTACTTC
TRBV6-5	TRBD1	TRBJ2-1	NA	CASFRDRAGEQFF	TGTGCCAGCTTCCGGGACAGGGCGGGTGAGCAGTTCTTC
TRBV4-3	NA	TRBJ1-2	NA	CASSQDLVRALDYGYTF	TGCGCCAGCAGCCAAGATCTGGTTAGAGCCTTGGACTATGGCTACACCTTC
TRBV18	TRBD2	TRBJ2-7	NA	CASSPAGVDYEQYF	TGTGCCAGCTCACCAGCGGGGGTAGACTACGAGCAGTACTTC
TRBV14	NA	TRBJ2-7	NA	CASSQSGVSYEQYF	TGTGCCAGCAGCCAATCAGGGGTATCGTACGAGCAGTACTTC
TRBV2	NA	TRBJ2-7	NA	CASGGIEQYF	TGTGCCAGCGGGGGTATCGAGCAGTACTTC
TRBV29-1	NA	TRBJ1-2	NA	CSVVADLYGQSNYGYTF	TGCAGCGTTGTTGCGGACCTATATGGGCAATCCAACTATGGCTACACCTTC
TRBV30	TRBD2	TRBJ2-1	NA	CAWSVVAGLFAEQFF	TGTGCCTGGAGTGTCGTAGCGGGGCTTTTTGCTGAGCAGTTCTTC